The 5 T cell receptor beta chains below all came from one sample that was sequenced in a study of cytomegalovirus exposure and HLA in healthy donors. The PCR was carried out with 60 Vbeta primers and 13 Jbeta primers. Libraries were prepared by immunoSEQ multiplex PCR; TCRdb keeps only in-frame clonotypes and omits some of them. The sample has about 120,000 clones, roughly four fifths seen once; the top ten hold nearly 3%. Material for sequencing was PBMCs. All receptors come from a woman between 40 and 55 years old in good health and CMV-seropositive.

The chain joins TRBV28 to TRBJ2-2, with 11 bases that match TRBD1. This CDR3 spans 18 amino acids. With 6 bases clipped from V and 4 bases from J, the junction kept 13 bases outside the gene matches. Germline V gene lookup returns CDR1 MDHEN and CDR2 SYDVKM. The CDR3: CASSSGTGGIGSTGELFF. The CDR3 DNA reads TGTGCCAGCAGCTCCGGGACAGGGGGTATCGGTAGCACCGGGGAGCTGTTTTTT.

This clone was seen more than once but under ten times. This rearrangement joins TRBV4-3 to TRBJ1-2, with D possibly matching TRBD1 (6 bases). There are 12 residues in the CDR3. CDR1 is LGHNA and CDR2 is YSLEER in the germline V gene. The germline V and J ends were trimmed by 4 bases and 5 bases, with 8 bases remaining between them. In DNA, the CDR3 is TGCGCCAGCAGCCTGACAGGATATGGCTACACCTTC. It specifies CASSLTGYGYTF.

The chain couples TRBV5-1 to TRBJ2-6; TRBD1 aligns across 7 bases. This CDR3 is 17 amino acids long. Germline CDR1 is SGHRS and CDR2 is YFSETQ. Germline trimming cut 7 bases from V and 4 bases from J; bases unmatched to any gene: 14. Here the CDR3 DNA reads TGCGCCAGCTCAGACGGACAGGCCCCTCTAGGGGCCAACGTCCTGACTTTC. Protein sequence: CASSDGQAPLGANVLTF. Full variable domain (remainder filled in from reference TRBV5-1 and TRBJ2-6): KAGVTQTPRYLIKTRGQQVTLSCSPISGHRSVSWYQQTPGQGLQFLFEYFSETQRNKGNFPGRFSGRQFSNSRSEMNVSTLELGDSALYLCASSDGQAPLGANVLTFGAGSRLTVL.

The V gene is TRBV5-1, the J gene TRBJ2-5, with a tentative D call TRBD1 (6 bases). Trimming took 3 bases from V and 5 from J, leaving 17 bases between them. CDR1 and CDR2 (germline): SGHRS, YFSETQ. The CDR3 runs to 15 residues. CDR3 region: CASSSAIQGLETQYF. The CDR3 bases are TGCGCCAGCAGCTCAGCAATTCAGGGGCTGGAGACCCAGTACTTC. The full variable domain, in which reference TRBV5-1 and TRBJ2-5 provide the parts outside the CDR3, is KAGVTQTPRYLIKTRGQQVTLSCSPISGHRSVSWYQQTPGQGLQFLFEYFSETQRNKGNFPGRFSGRQFSNSRSEMNVSTLELGDSALYLCASSSAIQGLETQYFGPGTRLLVL.

The chain employs TRBV9 and TRBJ1-4; 8 bases are a match to TRBD1. The V and J ends lost 0 bases and 5 bases, in that order; junction bases with no gene match: 6. The CDR3 length is 16 residues. Germline lookup yields CDR1 SGDLS and CDR2 YYNGEE. Here the CDR3 reads CASSVDPRGPNEKLFF. The DNA for the CDR3 is TGTGCCAGCAGCGTAGATCCCAGGGGGCCGAATGAAAAACTGTTTTTT.